The clone carrying this TCR beta chain has only a few counts. No antigen is known for it. TCRdb called the 5' RACE reads again in MiXCR, with one record for every CDR3 protein. Seen here are just over 300,000 distinct CDR3 sequences, just under 20% observed once, and the top ten hold around 21%. The data are from a study of T-cell memory formation after mild COVID-19. Study-wide results and limits: There was a balanced CD4/CD8 profile in clones contracting day 15 to 85, and later expanders leaned CD4+.

This TCR was sampled from a man in his late teens or twenties who had mild COVID-19 (a few samples of this study predate the infection). Cell type and time point are not known. The sequencing sample was made of PBMCs or a T cell subset sorted from them (not recorded which).

CDR3 loop: CASRLAGAIQETQYF. The DNA of the CDR3 is TGTGCCAGCAGACTCGCGGGGGCCATCCAAGAGACCCAGTACTTC. The chain joins TRBV5-6 to TRBJ2-5, with D possibly matching TRBD2 (7 bases). Germline-derived CDR1 and CDR2 are SGHDT and YYEEEE. The CDR3 runs 15 residues. V was trimmed by 5 bases and J by 1 base, leaving 15 bases between them.